This T cell receptor (beta chain) was captured by sequencing in a study of blood T cells in healthy people across ages. Points from the study as a whole: Among long-lived donors, naive CD4+ cells were more numerous and diversity higher than in aged donors. The unsorted PBMCs prevented any conclusive comparison of naive versus antigen-experienced cells. Age brought a roughly linear fall in TCR beta diversity measured per million T cells.

Worth noting for this clonotype: The antigen is not known.

Peripheral blood from each donor was collected in a volume of 9.5 to 10 milliliters. This CDR3 spans 14 amino acids. The V and J ends lost 4 bases and 1 base, in that order; junction bases with no gene match: 3. CDR1 is SGHRS and CDR2 is YFSETQ in the germline V gene. The authors ran a second PCR of about 6 to 12 cycles using a sample-barcoded 5' primer and a J-beta primer mix. MiXCR, run by TCRdb on the 5' RACE reads, gives a single entry per CDR3 protein. Of about 970,000 distinct CDR3 sequences listed, about 53% were seen once; the top ten hold about a fifth. Sequencing was carried out using blood. The TCR sequence derives from a woman aged 60-75 years in good health. This chain joins TRBV5-1 and TRBJ1-1; the match to TRBD1 covers 8 bases. The CDR3 DNA follows: TGCGCCAGCAGCGTGGACAGGGCGAACACTGAAGCTTTCTTT. Protein: CASSVDRANTEAFF.